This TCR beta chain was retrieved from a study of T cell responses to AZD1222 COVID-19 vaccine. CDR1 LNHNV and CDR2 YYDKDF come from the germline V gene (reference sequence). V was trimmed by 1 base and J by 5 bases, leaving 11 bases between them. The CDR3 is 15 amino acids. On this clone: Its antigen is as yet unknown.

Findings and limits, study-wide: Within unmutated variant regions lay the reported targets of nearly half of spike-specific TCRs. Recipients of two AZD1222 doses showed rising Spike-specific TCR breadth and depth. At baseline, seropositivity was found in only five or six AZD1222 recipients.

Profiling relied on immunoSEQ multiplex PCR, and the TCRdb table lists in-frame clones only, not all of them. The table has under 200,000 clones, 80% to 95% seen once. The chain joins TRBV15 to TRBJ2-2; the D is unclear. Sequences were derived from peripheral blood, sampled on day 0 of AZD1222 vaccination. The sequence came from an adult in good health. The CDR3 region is CATSRVTSPTGELFF. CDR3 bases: TGTGCCACCAGCAGAGTAACCAGCCCAACCGGGGAGCTGTTTTTT. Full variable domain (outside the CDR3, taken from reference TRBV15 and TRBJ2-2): DAMVIQNPRYQVTQFGKPVTLSCSQTLNHNVMYWYQQKSSQAPKLLFHYYDKDFNNEADTPDNFQSRRPNTSFCFLDIRSPGLGDTAMYLCATSRVTSPTGELFFGEGSRLTVL.